These 8 T cell receptor beta chains were all obtained from the same sample, sequenced in a study of Graves' ophthalmopathy and Graves' hyperthyroidism. The sequenced template was RNA, covering the TCR beta CDR3 region. RT-PCR was first run with HTBI primers, then multiplex PCR in a second round. Using its own MiXCR run on the multiplex PCR reads, TCRdb lists one record per CDR3 protein. The top ten clones hold 11% of a sample with 900,000 to 1,200,000 distinct CDR3 sequences, about 38% of them seen once. Sequenced material: peripheral blood or thyroid tissue (not recorded which). The origin of the receptors is an adult man with Graves' hyperthyroidism.

There are many counts of this clonotype. CDR3 residues: CASSERENTGELFF. The CDR3 nucleotides read TGTGCCAGCAGTGAAAGGGAAAACACCGGGGAGCTGTTTTTT. V gene TRBV2 combines with J gene TRBJ2-2; the D is unclear. Per the germline V gene, CDR1 is SNHLY and CDR2 is FYNNEI. V was pared by 2 bases and J by 2 bases, with 6 bases between. The CDR3 contains 14 residues. Full variable domain (remainder filled in from reference TRBV2 and TRBJ2-2): EPEVTQTPSHQVTQMGQEVILRCVPISNHLYFYWYRQILGQKVEFLVSFYNNEISEKSEIFDDQFSVERPDGSNFTLKIRSTKLEDSAMYFCASSERENTGELFFGEGSRLTVL.

This clonotype was found many times. The chain links TRBV7-9 to TRBJ1-5; D is possibly TRBD1 (5 bases). The germline V gene has CDR1 SEHNR and CDR2 FQNEAQ (reference sequence). The CDR3 length is 12 residues. The germline V and J ends were trimmed by 5 bases and 8 bases, with 10 bases remaining between them. In DNA, the CDR3 is TGTGCCAGCAGCCACTTGGGGGAGCCCCAGCATTTT. Translating gives CASSHLGEPQHF.

The V and J genes are TRBV5-1 and TRBJ2-2; TRBD1 matches at 7 bases. Germline CDR1 reads SGHRS; CDR2 reads YFSETQ. J gave up 7 bases and V 2 bases, and 5 bases lay outside the gene matches. The CDR3 length is 14 residues. Here the CDR3 DNA reads TGCGCCAGCAGCTTAACCGGGACAGACGGGGAGCTGTTTTTT. Protein sequence: CASSLTGTDGELFF.

This clonotype was recorded a few times. The chain has TRBV5-1 and TRBJ2-7; no clear D. CDR1 SGHRS and CDR2 YFSETQ come from the germline V gene. The CDR3 is 14 residues long. V was cut by 4 bases and J by 4 bases, with 15 bases left in between. For the CDR3, the DNA is TGCGCCAGCAGCCCCGGCGTTGGAGTTTACGAGCAGTACTTC. It specifies CASSPGVGVYEQYF. Using reference TRBV5-1 and TRBJ2-7 for the parts outside the CDR3, the full variable domain is KAGVTQTPRYLIKTRGQQVTLSCSPISGHRSVSWYQQTPGQGLQFLFEYFSETQRNKGNFPGRFSGRQFSNSRSEMNVSTLELGDSALYLCASSPGVGVYEQYFGPGTRLTVT.

This clonotype was seen repeatedly, ten times or more. The chain carries TRBV6-5 and TRBJ1-5; TRBD1 matches 7 bases. This CDR3 is 13 amino acids long. In germline, CDR1 is MNHEY, CDR2 SVGAGI. V shed 6 bases, J shed 6 bases, and the junction held 5 bases outside the gene matches. CDR3 bases: TGTGCCAGCAGAGAACAGGGGAGTCAGCCCCAGCATTTT. The encoded protein is CASREQGSQPQHF.

In its sample, this clonotype was seen many times. The J gene is TRBJ2-7, the V gene TRBV29-1, with TRBD2 matching over 13 bases. The ends lost 3 bases at V and 3 bases at J; junction bases unmatched: 8. The CDR3 is 16 amino acids. Germline CDR1 SQVTM, CDR2 ANQGSEA. CDR3 nucleotides: TGCAGCGTTGAGGGGTTCGGGACTAGCGGGGACTACGAGCAGTACTTC. It specifies CSVEGFGTSGDYEQYF.

This clonotype came up many times. This chain uses TRBV19 with TRBJ2-5; D is unresolved. From germline, CDR1 is LNHDA and CDR2 SQIVND (reference sequence). The CDR3 covers 14 residues. Trimming shortened V by 3 bases and J by 5 bases, and 13 bases separated the two germline ends. DNA of the CDR3: TGTGCCAGTAGTATCACTCTAGTCCGGGAGACCCAGTACTTC. It yields the protein CASSITLVRETQYF.

This clonotype has ten or more counts. The chain couples TRBV20-1 to TRBJ2-7; 8 positions agree with TRBD2. Germline V gives CDR1 DFQATT, CDR2 SNEGSKA (reference sequence). J lost 3 bases, V lost 0 bases, and 7 bases had no gene match. The CDR3 sequence is 15 residues long. The chain's CDR3 is CSARDRGGLSYEQYF. In DNA, the CDR3 is TGCAGTGCTAGAGATCGCGGGGGGTTGAGCTACGAGCAGTACTTC.